Listed below are T cell receptor beta chains from one sample, sequenced in a study of glioma-infiltrating T cells after dendritic cell vaccination. Repertoires were generated with immunoSEQ multiplex PCR, while TCRdb's copy carries only in-frame clones and drops some. This table holds fewer than 85,000 clones, 80% to 90% found once. The sample in question was blood, obtained before dendritic cell vaccination. These receptors originate from a human donor with glioblastoma. The conserved cysteine and the conserved F or W are not part of the CDR3 here. D genes are given only for firm matches.

v_call	j_call	d_call	cdr3_aa
TRBV7-9	TRBJ1-2	-	ASSFTPSGHGYT
TRBV5-6	TRBJ1-4	-	ASSLGLKSEKLF
TRBV2	TRBJ2-5	-	ASSERDFTQY
TRBV27	TRBJ2-3	-	ASSLAVKDTQY
TRBV19	TRBJ2-5	-	ASSTGLAWETQY
TRBV9	TRBJ1-1	-	ASSGGGQVNTEAF
TRBV7-9	TRBJ2-1	-	ASSLGGRSSYNEQF
TRBV29-1	TRBJ2-2	TRBD2	SVESGVNTGELF
TRBV6-1	TRBJ1-2	-	ASSEQQGTYGYT
TRBV5-1	TRBJ1-1	-	ASSPTQRDTVTEAF
TRBV10-1	TRBJ2-7	-	ASSESPGPSNEQY
TRBV7-2	TRBJ2-4	TRBD2	ASSQTSGRGDIQY
TRBV5-4	TRBJ2-2	TRBD2	ASRRLAGTGELF
TRBV5-4	TRBJ2-3	TRBD2	ASTNRLAGDQDTQY
TRBV6-4	TRBJ2-1	-	ASGWRRSSYNEQF
TRBV2	TRBJ2-3	TRBD2	ASSVPKTPGLAGDSTDTQY
TRBV19	TRBJ2-2	TRBD2	ASSSSGRRTGELF
TRBV7-9	TRBJ2-1	-	ASSLELANEQF
TRBV4-1	TRBJ2-7	-	ASSQNRQEQY
TRBV12-5	TRBJ1-1	-	ASGSGTPNTEAF
TRBV7-8	TRBJ1-2	-	ASSLVEGLKGGGYT
TRBV5-1	TRBJ2-5	-	ASRSLGAEETQY
TRBV7-9	TRBJ2-7	TRBD1	ASSLTGGVYEQY
TRBV4-2	-	TRBD2	ASSSRLAGNEQY
TRBV25-1	TRBJ1-1	TRBD1	ASSKQQGADEAF
TRBV10-2	TRBJ1-5	-	ASSERGRQPQH
TRBV30	-	TRBD1	AYQTGGFYEQY
TRBV2	TRBJ1-1	-	ASGAESANTEAF
TRBV9	TRBJ2-2	-	ASSIYNTGELF
TRBV7-2	TRBJ2-5	TRBD2	ASSLASAGGVETQY
TRBV11-2	TRBJ2-1	-	ASSLTSQEQF
TRBV2	TRBJ2-5	TRBD1	ASSERGQGPETQY
TRBV5-6	TRBJ2-6	-	ASIGESYGGANVLT
TRBV4-1	TRBJ2-5	-	ASSQEVAEQETQY
TRBV19	TRBJ1-6	TRBD1	ASTPGQGALSPLH
TRBV10-3	TRBJ1-2	-	AISGASFYGYT
TRBV5-4	TRBJ1-2	TRBD1	ASSFQRGQGAYGYT
TRBV4-1	TRBJ2-5	TRBD2	ASSPGPSGGFQETQY
TRBV5-5	TRBJ2-7	-	ASSSPTVAHSYEQY
TRBV30	TRBJ1-1	-	AWRLQGIQILGWAEAF
TRBV29-1	TRBJ2-2	TRBD2	SVGRGGREHPNTGELF
TRBV2	TRBJ1-1	-	ASSEAGQYTEAF